The 22 T cell receptor beta chains given below trace back to one sample, sequenced in a study of blood T cell repertoires in COVID-19. TCRdb's table, derived via immunoSEQ multiplex PCR, lists solely in-frame clones and lacks some. The sample includes tens of thousands of clones, 84% of them seen just once. Sequencing was done on a sample of peripheral blood. The receptor source for this set is a man aged 55 to 70 with acute or convalescent COVID-19.

The chain combines TRBV6-5 with TRBJ1-5; 11 bases align to TRBD1. Germline CDR1 is MNHEY and CDR2 is SVGAGI. The CDR3 spans 15 residues. J gave up 4 bases and V 5 bases, and 4 bases lay outside the gene matches. CDR3 sequence reads: CASSRDRGWNQPQHF. In DNA form, the CDR3 reads TGTGCCAGCAGTAGGGACAGGGGGTGGAATCAGCCCCAGCATTTT.

V is TRBV11-2 and J is TRBJ2-7; D might be TRBD2 (5 bases). This CDR3 is 15 amino acids long. V lost 0 bases, J lost 4 bases, and 13 bases lay in between. CDR1 SGHAT and CDR2 FQNNGV come from the germline V gene. The CDR3 spells CASSLEAGLRYEQYF. DNA for the CDR3: TGTGCCAGCAGCTTAGAGGCGGGTTTACGGTACGAGCAGTACTTC.

V is TRBV6-2 or TRBV6-3 and J is TRBJ1-2; D might be TRBD1 (5 bases). Germline lookup yields CDR1 MNHEY and CDR2 SVGEGT. This CDR3 has 17 residues. The germline V and J ends were trimmed by 0 bases and 3 bases, with 17 bases remaining between them. CDR3 nucleotide sequence: TGTGCCAGCAGTTACTCCGGGTACAGGACAAGAGACTATGGCTACACCTTC. Translated, it gives CASSYSGYRTRDYGYTF.

The rearrangement joins TRBV6-5 to TRBJ2-3; a possible D gene is TRBD1 (6 bases). Germline values: CDR1 MNHEY, CDR2 SVGAGI. The CDR3 is 16 amino acids. Trimming cost V 0 bases and J 1 base, with 11 bases left between them. The CDR3 region has the DNA TGTGCCAGCAGTTACTCTAGGAAGGGGGGCACAGATACGCAGTATTTT. Its translation: CASSYSRKGGTDTQYF.

The table lists this clone with a few counts. J is TRBJ1-4 and V is TRBV10-2; D might be TRBD1 (5 bases). The CDR3 has 16 amino acids. V was shortened by 2 bases and J by 3 bases, with 13 bases between the two germline ends. The V gene's germline CDR1 is WSHSY and CDR2 SAAADI. The CDR3 protein is CASSEPGRGSNEKLFF. CDR3 DNA sequence: TGCGCCAGCAGTGAGCCGGGCCGGGGGTCTAATGAAAAACTGTTTTTT.

The V call is TRBV11-2, the J call TRBJ1-6, with D possibly TRBD1 on 5 matching bases. Germline CDR1 is SGHAT and CDR2 is FQNNGV. This CDR3 is 17 amino acids long. V shed 2 bases and J shed 4 bases, with 15 bases lying between them. In nucleotides, the CDR3 is TGTGCCAGCAGCTTAACAGAAAGGGGCGGTTATAATTCACCCCTCCACTTT. It specifies CASSLTERGGYNSPLHF.

Written as DNA, the CDR3 is TGTGCCAGCAAGCTCACAGGGGGCGGGAATTCACCCCTCCACTTT. Protein: CASKLTGGGNSPLHF. The rearrangement uses TRBV2 and TRBJ1-6, with TRBD1 matching 9 bases. The CDR3 sequence is 15 residues long. The J segment lost 7 bases and the V segment lost 7 bases, leaving 8 bases of the junction unmatched. The germline V gene has CDR1 SNHLY and CDR2 FYNNEI.

This chain uses TRBV19 with TRBJ2-1; D unresolved. Trimming left V 9 bases short and J 0 bases short, with 9 bases between. The V gene's germline CDR1 is LNHDA and CDR2 SQIVND (reference sequence). CDR3 length: 13 residues. This chain's CDR3 is CASTQSSYNEQFF. CDR3 DNA: TGTGCCAGCACACAGAGCTCCTACAATGAGCAGTTCTTC.

J is TRBJ1-1 and V is TRBV6-5; D might be TRBD1 (6 bases). With 7 bases removed from V and 2 bases from J, the gap between germline ends came to 14 bases. The CDR3 contains 14 residues. Looked up from germline, CDR1 is MNHEY and CDR2 is SVGAGI. The CDR3 protein is CASISKGVNTEAFF. The CDR3 coding sequence is TGTGCCAGCATTAGTAAGGGGGTCAACACTGAAGCTTTCTTT.

The J gene is TRBJ1-5, the V gene TRBV7-9; 7 positions match TRBD1. V shed 1 base and J 2 bases; nucleotides not matched to a gene: 8. Germline V gene lookup returns CDR1 SEHNR and CDR2 FQNEAQ (reference sequence). The CDR3 runs 17 residues. Written as DNA, the CDR3 is TGTGCCAGCAGCTTAGTGGCAGGGGGAGTAGGCAATCAGCCCCAGCATTTT. It specifies CASSLVAGGVGNQPQHF. Filled out from reference TRBV7-9 and TRBJ1-5, the complete variable domain reads DTGVSQNPRHKITKRGQNVTFRCDPISEHNRLYWYRQTLGQGPEFLTYFQNEAQLEKSRLLSDRFSAERPKGSFSTLEIQRTEQGDSAMYLCASSLVAGGVGNQPQHFGDGTRLSIL.

The gene calls are TRBV5-1 and TRBJ1-5; 7 bases match TRBD1. J was trimmed by 6 bases and V by 0 bases; bases with no gene match: 3. The CDR3 totals 14 residues. Germline values: CDR1 SGHRS, CDR2 YFSETQ. The CDR3 DNA sequence: TGCGCCAGCAGCTTGGAGGGGGCACCTCAGCCCCAGCATTTT. Residues: CASSLEGAPQPQHF. Full variable domain (missing parts from reference TRBV5-1 and TRBJ1-5): KAGVTQTPRYLIKTRGQQVTLSCSPISGHRSVSWYQQTPGQGLQFLFEYFSETQRNKGNFPGRFSGRQFSNSRSEMNVSTLELGDSALYLCASSLEGAPQPQHFGDGTRLSIL.

V gene TRBV10-3 combines with J gene TRBJ2-2, with TRBD1 matching over 8 bases. CDR3 size: 17 residues. V lost 6 bases, J lost 1 base, and 10 bases stayed unmatched. Germline CDR1 ENHRY, CDR2 SYGVKD. The DNA of the CDR3 is TGTGCCATCAGGGTCCTAGGTGGACAGGGGAACACCGGGGAGCTGTTTTTT. Protein: CAIRVLGGQGNTGELFF.

This chain uses TRBV20-1 with TRBJ2-1; D remains ambiguous. CDR1 and CDR2 (germline): DFQATT, SNEGSKA (reference sequence). The CDR3 has 11 amino acids. The ends were cut back, 5 bases at V and 10 bases at J, with 12 bases in the middle. In DNA form, the CDR3 reads TGCAGTGCTGGTTTCCCGGTGGAGCAGTTCTTC. Protein product: CSAGFPVEQFF.

The chain couples TRBV5-1 to TRBJ1-1; 12 positions agree with TRBD1. With 4 bases clipped from V and 5 bases from J, the junction kept 12 bases outside the gene matches. The CDR3 has 17 amino acids. Germline CDR1 SGHRS, CDR2 YFSETQ. The CDR3 region is CASSRGTGGSRWTEAFF. The DNA for the CDR3 is TGCGCCAGCAGCCGCGGGACAGGGGGCTCGAGGTGGACTGAAGCTTTCTTT.

This chain uses TRBV5-8 with TRBJ1-5; the D gene is possibly TRBD1 (5 bases). This CDR3 region has 15 residues. CDR1 is SGHTS, CDR2 YDEGEE, per germline. V gave up 0 bases and J gave up 6 bases, with 13 bases separating them. In DNA form, the CDR3 reads TGTGCCAGCAGCTTGGGCGTCAGGGATAGTCAGCCCCAGCATTTT. As protein: CASSLGVRDSQPQHF. Looking up the rest from reference TRBV5-8 and TRBJ1-5 gives the full variable domain: EAGVTQSPTHLIKTRGQQATLRCSPISGHTSVYWYQQALGLGLQFLLWYDEGEERNRGNFPPRFSGRQFPNYSSELNVNALELEDSALYLCASSLGVRDSQPQHFGDGTRLSIL.

The V and J genes are TRBV7-9 and TRBJ1-4, with TRBD1 matching over 12 bases. The CDR3 length is 17 residues. V lost 5 bases and J lost 8; bases outside the gene matches: 12. Germline values: CDR1 SEHNR, CDR2 FQNEAQ (reference sequence). In nucleotides, the CDR3 is TGTGCCAGCAGCAACTCCCCGGGGGGACAGGGGGCCGAAAAACTGTTTTTT. It translates to CASSNSPGGQGAEKLFF.

The rearrangement joins TRBV15 to TRBJ1-4; 8 bases agree with TRBD1. Trimming at V came to 0 bases and at J to 8 bases, leaving 8 bases not matched to a gene. Germline-derived CDR1 and CDR2 are LNHNV and YYDKDF (reference sequence). This CDR3 is 16 amino acids long. This CDR3 is CATSRDPPGGLEKLFF. In DNA form, the CDR3 reads TGTGCCACCAGCAGAGATCCCCCAGGGGGCTTGGAAAAACTGTTTTTT.

The table lists this clone with a few counts. The V call is TRBV2, the J call TRBJ1-3; 8 bases match TRBD1. CDR3 length equals 17 residues. V lost 4 bases to trimming and J lost 2 bases; unmatched junction nucleotides: 10. Per the germline V gene, CDR1 is SNHLY and CDR2 is FYNNEI. The CDR3 here is CASSVTRDRGAGNTIYF. CDR3 DNA sequence: TGTGCCAGCAGTGTCACGCGCGACAGGGGAGCTGGAAACACCATATATTTT.

V is TRBV2 and J is TRBJ1-6; D uncertain. V was trimmed by 7 bases and J by 0 bases, leaving 13 bases between them. The CDR3 is 16 residues long. From germline, CDR1 is SNHLY and CDR2 FYNNEI. The CDR3 DNA is TGTGCCAGCACCCAAGTAGGGAGCTCCTATAATTCACCCCTCCACTTT. Protein product: CASTQVGSSYNSPLHF.

The CDR3 loop is CASSLARRGQRRYNEQFF. In DNA form, the CDR3 reads TGTGCCAGCAGCTTAGCGCGAAGGGGGCAACGTAGGTACAATGAGCAGTTCTTC. The chain is built from TRBV7-6 and TRBJ2-1, with TRBD1 matching over 7 bases. With V trimmed by 0 bases and J by 4 bases, 12 bases remained unmatched. The CDR3 covers 18 residues. Per the germline V gene, CDR1 is SGHVS and CDR2 is FNYEAQ.

V usage is TRBV7-2 and J usage is TRBJ1-2; 9 bases are shared with TRBD1. The CDR3 is made up of 16 amino acids. The V segment lost 5 bases and the J segment 7 bases; nucleotides outside the gene matches: 14. In germline, CDR1 is SGHTA, CDR2 FQGNSA. The CDR3 nucleotides read TGTGCCAGCAGCCCCCCTGGGGACAGGGTAGTCTCTGGCTACACCTTC. Translating it yields CASSPPGDRVVSGYTF.

The chain couples TRBV3-1 (or the pseudogene TRBV3-2) to TRBJ2-1; D remains ambiguous. CDR3 length equals 14 residues. Trimming removed 11 bases from V and 4 bases from J, with 18 bases in between. CDR1 and CDR2 from the germline V gene are LGHDT and YNNKEL (reference sequence). CDR3 loop: CASSVLYPYNEQFF. CDR3 in DNA: TGTGCCTCCTCTGTCCTATACCCGTACAATGAGCAGTTCTTC.